This T cell receptor beta chain was identified during a study of long-term antiretroviral therapy in people with HIV. Sequencing relied on immunoSEQ assay v3.0, run at survey level. Sequencing used immunoSEQ multiplex PCR; TCRdb keeps in-frame clones, though not all of them. The table lists about 15,000 clones, 88% of them singletons. The sequencing used unsorted PBMCs, collected 2.3 years before starting antiretroviral therapy. The sequence derives from a young woman with HIV.

The CDR3 loop is CASSLALSSGGAYEQYF. CDR3 coding DNA: TGTGCCAGCAGCTTAGCGTTGTCTAGCGGGGGGGCCTACGAGCAGTACTTC. J is TRBJ2-7 and V is TRBV7-2; TRBD2 agrees at 12 bases. The CDR3 has 17 residues. The germline V gene encodes CDR1 SGHTA and CDR2 FQGNSA. J lost 2 bases, V lost 0 bases, and 5 bases had no gene match.